Listed below are T cell receptor beta chains from one sample, sequenced in a study of blood T cell repertoires in COVID-19. TCRdb's table, derived via immunoSEQ multiplex PCR, lists solely in-frame clones and lacks some. The sample has roughly 400,000 clones, around nine tenths seen once. The specimen sequenced was PBMCs or T cells enriched from blood (not recorded which). The receptors were gathered from a woman between 18 and 29 years old who had been exposed to COVID-19. Each CDR3 is given with its conserved first and last residue. A D gene is named only where the DNA matches it firmly. The size of a clone is reported for some rows only, either as once, few or many, or as a class for expanded clones.

J gene	V gene	clone size	D gene	CDR3 DNA	CDR3 protein
TRBJ2-4	TRBV9	-	-	TGTGCCAGCAGCCCCCGGGGAGAGCGACTAGCCAAAAACATTCAGTACTTC	CASSPRGERLAKNIQYF
TRBJ2-3	TRBV19	-	-	TGTGCCAGTATCGACAGGAGCACAGATACGCAGTATTTT	CASIDRSTDTQYF
TRBJ1-2	TRBV28	-	TRBD1	TGTGCCAGCAGTTGGACAGGGTCCCATGGCTACACCTTC	CASSWTGSHGYTF
TRBJ1-6	TRBV4-1	-	TRBD1	TGCGCCAGCAGCCAAGTTGTAGGGGGCGGCTCCTATAATTCACCCCTCCACTTT	CASSQVVGGGSYNSPLHF
TRBJ1-1	TRBV3-1/TRBV3-2	few	TRBD1	TGTGCCAGCAGCCAAGTGGGGACAGGTGAAGCTTTCTTT	CASSQVGTGEAFF
TRBJ2-3	TRBV5-4	-	-	TGTGCCAGCAGCATACAGGGTATAAGCACAGATACGCAGTATTTT	CASSIQGISTDTQYF
TRBJ2-3	TRBV5-1	-	TRBD2	TGCGCCAGCAGCTTTAGCGGGAGTACCCCCCCAGATACGCAGTATTTT	CASSFSGSTPPDTQYF
TRBJ1-1	TRBV5-1	-	-	TGCGCCAGCAGCTTGGGGCTGGGCAACGAAGCTTTCTTT	CASSLGLGNEAFF
TRBJ1-2	TRBV7-3	-	-	TGTGCCAGCAGCTTAAGAGGGAATGACGGCTACACCTTC	CASSLRGNDGYTF
TRBJ1-1	TRBV29-1	once	-	TGCAGCGTTGTACAGACAGAAGCTTTCTTT	CSVVQTEAFF
TRBJ2-7	TRBV2	-	TRBD2	TGTGCCAGCAATCCGGGACTAGGAGTCCACGAGCAGTACTTC	CASNPGLGVHEQYF
TRBJ1-5	TRBV4-2	few	-	TGTGCCAGCAGCCAAGATTCGAGCAATCAGCCCCAGCATTTT	CASSQDSSNQPQHF
TRBJ1-5	TRBV6-5	-	-	TGTGCCAGCAGTCCTGACAGCCACAATCAGCCCCAGCATTTT	CASSPDSHNQPQHF
TRBJ2-6	TRBV28	-	-	TGTGCCAGCAGGACGCCCCAGGGGCACTCTGGGGCCAACGTCCTGACTTTC	CASRTPQGHSGANVLTF
TRBJ2-7	TRBV3-1/TRBV3-2	-	TRBD2	TGTGCCAGCAGCCAAGTAAGCGGGGGGAACGAGCAGTACTTC	CASSQVSGGNEQYF
TRBJ2-7	TRBV28	-	TRBD1	TGTGCCAGCAGTTTCCGCGACAGGGCCTACGAGCAGTACTTC	CASSFRDRAYEQYF
TRBJ1-1	TRBV12-3/TRBV12-4	-	-	TGTGCCAGCAGTTTAGGCAGGGGCGAAGCTTTCTTT	CASSLGRGEAFF
TRBJ2-3	TRBV7-2	-	-	TGTGCCAGCAGCTTGGCACCTCGAAGCACAGATACGCAGTATTTT	CASSLAPRSTDTQYF
TRBJ2-5	TRBV7-9	-	-	TGTGCCAGCAGCTTTACCGACCAGGCCCAGTACTTC	CASSFTDQAQYF
TRBJ2-3	TRBV24-1	-	-	TGTGCCACCAGTGATTTCGAGGCGGCCCCGGGCACAGATACGCAGTATTTT	CATSDFEAAPGTDTQYF
TRBJ2-3	TRBV29-1	-	-	TGCAGCGTTGATGGCTCTGGGCGTGGCACAGATACGCAGTATTTT	CSVDGSGRGTDTQYF
TRBJ1-4	TRBV7-2	-	-	TGTGCCAGCAGCTTAGTTCAGGGTGAAAAACTGTTTTTT	CASSLVQGEKLFF
TRBJ2-7	TRBV5-8	-	TRBD1	TGTGCCAGCAGCTGGGGGACAGGGGCCGAGCAGTACTTC	CASSWGTGAEQYF
TRBJ1-4	TRBV5-4	few	TRBD1	TGTGCCAGCAGCCCAAGGACAGGGCGGGGAGAAAAACTGTTTTTT	CASSPRTGRGEKLFF
TRBJ2-2	TRBV27	-	TRBD2	TGTGCCAGCAGTCTGAGGACTAGCGGAGGTAGCACCGGGGAGCTGTTTTTT	CASSLRTSGGSTGELFF
TRBJ2-7	TRBV6-5	-	TRBD1	TGTGCCAGCGGGACAGGGTACTACGAGCAGTACTTC	CASGTGYYEQYF
TRBJ1-1	TRBV11-2	-	-	TGTGCCAGCAGCTTTACAATAGACAGTGAAGCTTTCTTT	CASSFTIDSEAFF
TRBJ2-7	TRBV3-1/TRBV3-2	-	-	TGTGCCAGCAGCCAAGATGGCGGGTACGAGCAGTACTTC	CASSQDGGYEQYF
TRBJ2-1	TRBV6-5	-	TRBD2	TGTGCCACCGAAAGGACTAGCGACAATGAGCAGTTCTTC	CATERTSDNEQFF
TRBJ2-4	TRBV12-3/TRBV12-4	-	TRBD2	TGTGCCAGCGCGACTAGCAGAAACATTCAGTACTTC	CASATSRNIQYF
TRBJ1-2	TRBV6-6	-	TRBD1	TGTGCCAGCAGTCCGGTCGGGACAGGGGGAGAAGCTAACTATGGCTACACCTTC	CASSPVGTGGEANYGYTF
TRBJ2-3	TRBV7-4	-	TRBD2	TGTGCCAGCAGCCTGGCCGGAGCGGGGGGGAAAGATACGCAGTATTTT	CASSLAGAGGKDTQYF
TRBJ2-6	TRBV5-1	-	TRBD2	TGCGCCAGCAGCTTGACACTAGCGGGGGAGAACTCTGGGGCCAACGTCCTGACTTTC	CASSLTLAGENSGANVLTF
TRBJ1-6	TRBV28	-	-	TGTGCCAGCAGTTTTCACAGGGCTAATTCACCCCTCCACTTT	CASSFHRANSPLHF
TRBJ2-3	TRBV14	-	TRBD2	TGTGCCAGCAGCGCCCGGGAGGCCCGGGCCCCCCTTAGCACAGATACGCAGTATTTT	CASSAREARAPLSTDTQYF
TRBJ1-3	TRBV28	once	TRBD1	TGTGCCAGCAGGTTGGGACAGGGGGCGGAAGGAAACACCATATATTTT	CASRLGQGAEGNTIYF
TRBJ1-4	TRBV7-9	once	-	TGTGCCAGCAGTCTTCAGGTCTACGAAAAACTGTTTTTT	CASSLQVYEKLFF
TRBJ2-5	TRBV4-1	-	-	TGCGCCAGCAGCCGAACAGCAGACCTCCAAGAGACCCAGTACTTC	CASSRTADLQETQYF
TRBJ2-3	TRBV18	few	-	TGTGCCAGCTCACGACCATCCGTCTATTATCAGTATTTT	CASSRPSVYYQYF
TRBJ1-4	TRBV7-2	-	TRBD1	TGTGCCAGCAGCCTTCTGGACAGGGGAAAGGAAAAACTGTTTTTT	CASSLLDRGKEKLFF